The 23 T cell receptor beta chains in this list originate from one sample, sequenced in a study of cytomegalovirus exposure and HLA in healthy donors (dated by TCRdb to about 2017). The library was built by means of the immunoSEQ multiplex PCR assay. For the multiplex PCR, a mixture combining 60 forward primers for TCR Vbeta segments and 13 reverse primers for TCR Jbeta segments was used. Sourced from immuneACCESS, this table was stored by TCRdb with only in-frame sequences that have V and J called. A share of the clones is absent; for the studies checked, an unresolved V gene accounts for under half, and the remainder has no known explanation. Within this sample are fewer than 200,000 clones, with over 60% of them counted one time only. The ten most abundant clones make up 0.6% to 0.9% of the sample. Sequencing was done on a sample of PBMCs. The receptors were sampled from a female donor in good health and CMV-seronegative.

CDR3 in amino acids: CASSRRDRAYEQYF. The CDR3 DNA is TGCGCCAGCAGCCGCCGGGACAGGGCCTACGAGCAGTACTTC. This sequence joins TRBV5-1 and TRBJ2-5, with 9 bases matching TRBD1. The J call may not be correct, given that the DNA end is closer to TRBJ2-7. Germline V gives CDR1 SGHRS, CDR2 YFSETQ. This CDR3 comprises 14 residues.

CDR3 coding DNA: TGTGCCAGCAGCGTCAACAGGGTTTACAATGAGCAGTTCTTC. Translating gives CASSVNRVYNEQFF. The chain is built from TRBV7-2 and TRBJ2-1; possible D gene TRBD1, 6 bases. CDR3 length equals 14 residues. In germline, CDR1 is SGHTA, CDR2 FQGNSA. Trimming shortened V by 5 bases and J by 4 bases, and 12 bases separated the two germline ends.

This chain joins TRBV28 and TRBJ2-7; 8 nucleotides align to TRBD1. The J segment lost 2 bases and the V segment lost 4 bases, leaving 4 bases of the junction unmatched. Per germline, CDR1 MDHEN and CDR2 SYDVKM. This CDR3 contains 14 residues. The CDR3 coding sequence is TGTGCCAGCAGTTCTGCGACAGGGGCCTACGAGCAGTACTTC. Its translation: CASSSATGAYEQYF.

The V call is TRBV30, the J call TRBJ2-7, with 9 nucleotides matching TRBD1. The CDR3 covers 14 residues. Trimming cost V 1 base and J 5 bases; bases outside gene matches: 6. Germline CDR1 GTSNPN, CDR2 SVGIG (reference sequence). CDR3 sequence reads: CAWSGSGQGHEQYF. CDR3 bases: TGTGCCTGGAGTGGGTCGGGACAGGGCCACGAGCAGTACTTC. The full variable domain, rest sourced from reference TRBV30 and TRBJ2-7, is SQTIHQWPATLVQPVGSPLSLECTVEGTSNPNLYWYRQAAGRGLQLLFYSVGIGQISSEVPQNLSASRPQDRQFILSSKKLLLSDSGFYLCAWSGSGQGHEQYFGPGTRLTVT.

This clone appeared a few times. The V gene is TRBV29-1, the J gene TRBJ2-5; TRBD1 aligns across 9 bases. The last part of the DNA fits TRBJ2-7 better; the J call may be wrong. This CDR3 region has 15 residues. CDR1 is SQVTM, CDR2 ANQGSEA, per germline. The CDR3 region has the DNA TGCAGCGTCATCGGTGGGGACAGGGAGACCTACGAGCAGTACTTC. This encodes CSVIGGDRETYEQYF.

The genes are TRBV7-9 and TRBJ1-2; TRBD1 agrees at 8 bases. The ends lost 4 bases at V and 6 bases at J; junction bases unmatched: 10. This CDR3 has 15 amino acids. Germline loops: CDR1 SEHNR, CDR2 FQNEAQ (reference sequence). CDR3 protein: CASSSPGRQGNGYTF. The CDR3 DNA sequence: TGTGCCAGCAGCTCCCCCGGCAGACAGGGGAATGGCTACACCTTC. Full variable domain (missing parts from reference TRBV7-9 and TRBJ1-2): DTGVSQNPRHKITKRGQNVTFRCDPISEHNRLYWYRQTLGQGPEFLTYFQNEAQLEKSRLLSDRFSAERPKGSFSTLEIQRTEQGDSAMYLCASSSPGRQGNGYTFGSGTRLTVV.

The chain combines TRBV9 with TRBJ1-5; 7 bases map to TRBD1. Trimming at V came to 3 bases and at J to 4 bases, leaving 13 bases not matched to a gene. CDR1 and CDR2 (germline): SGDLS, YYNGEE. This CDR3 comprises 17 residues. For the CDR3, the DNA is TGTGCCAGCAGCGGGGGACAGAATTCATGGGGAAATCAGCCCCAGCATTTT. It codes for CASSGGQNSWGNQPQHF.

The chain is built from TRBV11-2 and TRBJ2-3, with 9 bases fitting TRBD2. The CDR3 spans 16 residues. J lost 1 base, V lost 1 base, and 3 bases had no gene match. Germline V gives CDR1 SGHAT, CDR2 FQNNGV. In nucleotides, the CDR3 is TGTGCCAGCAGCTTAGGTCCTAGCGGGGGCACAGATACGCAGTATTTT. It codes for CASSLGPSGGTDTQYF.

The V and J genes are TRBV5-4 and TRBJ1-2; maybe TRBD1 (6 bases). This CDR3 region has 15 residues. Germline loops: CDR1 SGHNT, CDR2 YYREEE (reference sequence). V was pared by 0 bases and J by 5 bases, with 14 bases between. CDR3 bases: TGTGCCAGCAGCTTGGCATTAGGGGGGGGGTATGGCTACACCTTC. Residues: CASSLALGGGYGYTF.

The V and J genes are TRBV9 and TRBJ2-3; 7 positions match TRBD1. The CDR3 is made up of 17 amino acids. J was trimmed by 0 bases and V by 3 bases; bases with no gene match: 10. Germline V lookup: CDR1 SGDLS, CDR2 YYNGEE. CDR3 amino acids: CASSARGQVASTDTQYF. The CDR3 bases are TGTGCCAGCAGCGCCCGAGGACAGGTTGCAAGCACAGATACGCAGTATTTT.

A few counts support this clone. The chain carries TRBV4-3 and TRBJ2-2; weak D call: TRBD1 (5 bases). Germline CDR1 is LGHNA and CDR2 is YSLEER. Trimming cost V 1 base and J 3 bases, with 12 bases left between them. The CDR3 consists of 16 residues. The CDR3 protein is CASSQADRRDTGELFF. In DNA, the CDR3 is TGCGCCAGCAGCCAAGCCGACAGAAGGGACACCGGGGAGCTGTTTTTT.

This rearrangement joins TRBV10-3 to TRBJ1-1, with a possible D match to TRBD1 (6 bases). The V end was cut by 7 bases, the J end by 6 bases, with 27 bases between. Germline V gene lookup returns CDR1 ENHRY and CDR2 SYGVKD. CDR3 length: 17 residues. The CDR3 sequence is CAITHSGTRGGKPEAFF. CDR3 in DNA: TGTGCCATCACCCACTCCGGGACAAGAGGAGGTAAGCCTGAAGCTTTCTTT.

This chain joins TRBV4-3 and TRBJ2-1; possible D gene TRBD1, 5 bases. The CDR3 is made up of 15 amino acids. Trimming took off 0 bases at V and 8 bases at J, with 14 bases between the two ends. The germline V gene has CDR1 LGHNA and CDR2 YSLEER. Here the CDR3 DNA reads TGCGCCAGCAGCCAAGATTTCGCCCAGGGATATGAGCAGTTCTTC. It specifies CASSQDFAQGYEQFF.

The chain links TRBV30 to TRBJ1-6; D perhaps matches TRBD1 (6 bases). The V gene lost 5 bases and the J gene lost 7 bases, with 9 bases spanning the gap. This CDR3 is built from 12 residues. Germline CDR1 GTSNPN, CDR2 SVGIG (reference sequence). This CDR3 reads CAWDRLNSPLHF. CDR3 in DNA: TGTGCCTGGGACAGGCTAAATTCACCCCTCCACTTT.

This sequence joins TRBV25-1 and TRBJ2-3; D may be TRBD2 (5 bases). CDR3 size: 16 residues. The germline gives CDR1 MGHDK, CDR2 SYGVNS. Trimming removed 4 bases from V and 0 bases from J, with 14 bases in between. The CDR3: CASSVGSRGSTDTQYF. The CDR3 nucleotides read TGTGCCAGCAGTGTGGGGAGCAGAGGAAGCACAGATACGCAGTATTTT.

Concerning this clone: A junction boundary mismatches the germline segment, possibly from a read error. The chain employs TRBV19 and TRBJ1-2; tentative D call: TRBD1 (5 bases). This CDR3 region has 13 residues. The germline V gene has CDR1 LNHDA and CDR2 SQIVND (reference sequence). This chain's CDR3 is CTSSIDRGASYTF. The CDR3 DNA reads TGTACCAGTAGTATAGATAGGGGCGCAAGCTACACCTTC.

V and J are TRBV30 and TRBJ2-5; 8 positions match TRBD1. V gave up 7 bases and J gave up 5 bases; unmatched junction bases: 9. CDR3 size: 13 residues. In germline, CDR1 is GTSNPN, CDR2 SVGIG (reference sequence). The DNA for the CDR3 is TGTGCCTATTCGTCAGGGGGCGGGGAGACCCAGTACTTC. Translating it yields CAYSSGGGETQYF. The variable domain in full, completed from reference TRBV30 and TRBJ2-5, reads SQTIHQWPATLVQPVGSPLSLECTVEGTSNPNLYWYRQAAGRGLQLLFYSVGIGQISSEVPQNLSASRPQDRQFILSSKKLLLSDSGFYLCAYSSGGGETQYFGPGTRLLVL.

This clone was seen once. The chain has TRBV5-1 and TRBJ2-2; D uncertain. V lost 1 base, J lost 7 bases, and 5 bases lay in between. The CDR3 has 12 amino acids. Germline assignment: CDR1 SGHRS and CDR2 YFSETQ. CDR3 coding DNA: TGCGCCAGCAGCTTGAACTTCGGGGAGCTGTTTTTT. It is translated as CASSLNFGELFF. Filled out from reference TRBV5-1 and TRBJ2-2, the complete variable domain reads KAGVTQTPRYLIKTRGQQVTLSCSPISGHRSVSWYQQTPGQGLQFLFEYFSETQRNKGNFPGRFSGRQFSNSRSEMNVSTLELGDSALYLCASSLNFGELFFGEGSRLTVL.

This chain uses TRBV4-2 with TRBJ1-2, with 8 bases aligning to TRBD1. In germline, CDR1 is LGHNA, CDR2 YNFKEQ. The CDR3 length is 14 residues. With 5 bases clipped from V and 8 bases from J, the junction kept 10 bases outside the gene matches. CDR3 in DNA: TGTGCCAGCAGCTACGGACAGGGAGGAGAAGGCTACACCTTC. Its translation is CASSYGQGGEGYTF.

The chain recombines TRBV10-2 with TRBJ2-7, with a possible D match to TRBD1 (6 bases). CDR3 length equals 17 residues. The V end lost 0 bases, the J end lost 6 bases, and 21 bases lay between the germline ends. Per germline, CDR1 WSHSY and CDR2 SAAADI. Written as DNA, the CDR3 is TGCGCCAGCAGTGAGTCGATGGGACATGTTGGTTTGGGCGAGCAGTACTTC. Its protein is CASSESMGHVGLGEQYF.

The V call is TRBV5-1, the J call TRBJ2-5; 13 bases line up with TRBD2. V dropped 4 bases and J dropped 6; count of bases not matched to a gene: 9. The CDR3 is 16 amino acids. Germline V gives CDR1 SGHRS, CDR2 YFSETQ. CDR3 in amino acids: CASSQGLAGSGKTQYF. The DNA for the CDR3 is TGCGCCAGCAGCCAGGGACTAGCGGGGTCAGGGAAGACCCAGTACTTC.

The V gene is TRBV28, the J gene TRBJ1-5; D gene ambiguous. This CDR3 contains 15 residues. V lost 2 bases and J 0 bases, leaving 8 bases between the germline ends. Germline CDR1 MDHEN, CDR2 SYDVKM. The DNA for the CDR3 is TGTGCCAGCAGTTTAAGAGGAGGTAGCAATCAGCCCCAGCATTTT. Residues: CASSLRGGSNQPQHF.

Concerning this clone: Other DNA sequences in the same sample also yield this CDR3. The J gene is TRBJ2-3, the V gene TRBV5-1; a weak D match, TRBD1 (5 bases). Trimming took 2 bases from V and 1 from J, leaving 14 bases between them. There are 16 residues in the CDR3. The germline V gene encodes CDR1 SGHRS and CDR2 YFSETQ. The CDR3, as DNA: TGCGCCAGCAGCTTCGGGCAGGGTGGTCGCACAGATACGCAGTATTTT. Its protein product is CASSFGQGGRTDTQYF.